This T cell receptor beta chain was recovered during a study of blood T cells in healthy people across ages. The study, taken as a whole, reports: Greater diversity and more naive CD4+ cells were seen in long-lived donors than in aged donors.

RNA extraction gave at least 5.5 micrograms of total RNA per sample. Together with a sample-barcoded 5' primer, a J-beta primer mix was included in a second PCR lasting about 6 to 11 cycles. Each sample yielded at least 2.5 million CDR3-containing paired-end reads. TCRdb processed the 5' RACE reads anew with MiXCR; each CDR3 protein has one entry. The table includes roughly 1.6 million distinct CDR3 sequences, roughly a third detected once. As regards this clonotype: Antigen unknown.

Trimming removed 0 bases from V and 5 bases from J, with 14 bases in between. Germline CDR1 SGDLS, CDR2 YYNGEE. The CDR3 extends over 16 amino acids. What was sequenced was blood. The gene calls are TRBV9 and TRBJ2-2, with D perhaps matching TRBD1 (7 bases). The sequence came from a young woman in good health. The CDR3 loop reads CASSVVRGVGTGELFF. In DNA form, the CDR3 reads TGTGCCAGCAGCGTAGTCAGGGGGGTCGGGACCGGGGAGCTGTTTTTT.